These T cell receptor beta chains were read from a single sample in a study of beta chain features in type 1 diabetes. TCRdb's copy holds only in-frame clones and misses some; the assay was immunoSEQ multiplex PCR. The table lists around 100,000 clones, 28% of them singletons, with 0.5% to 0.6% in the top ten. The sequenced material came from central memory CD4+ T cells from blood. These receptors originate from a woman younger than 35 with type 1 diabetes. Each CDR3 is given with its conserved first and last residue. The D gene is left open where the match is weak. Only some rows state a clone size, as once, few, many or a class for expanded clones.

>TRBV5-1|few|TRBJ1-5|.
TGCGCCAGCAGTCCCGGGATGAGCAATCAGCCCCAGCATTTT
CASSPGMSNQPQHF
>TRBV5-1|.|TRBJ2-6|.
TGCGCCAGCAGCCGTTCAGTCTCTGGGGCCAACGTCCTGACTTTC
CASSRSVSGANVLTF
>TRBV7-9|.|TRBJ2-3|.
TGTGCCAGCAGCTTTTTTGGCGGAGATACGCAGTATTTT
CASSFFGGDTQYF
>TRBV14|.|TRBJ2-1|.
TGTGCCAGCAGCCAAGATATAGGGGACTACAATGAGCAGTTCTTC
CASSQDIGDYNEQFF
>TRBV18|.|TRBJ1-2|TRBD1
TGTGCCAGCTCACTCTCCGAATTTGAGACAGGGAACTATGGCTACACCTTC
CASSLSEFETGNYGYTF
>TRBV2|.|TRBJ2-4|TRBD1
TGTGCCAGCAGTGAGACAGGGGGCAAAAACATTCAGTACTTC
CASSETGGKNIQYF
>TRBV5-6|.|TRBJ1-2|.
TGTGCCAGCAGCTTGGGTACAGGTGGCGCGGGAGGCTACACCTTC
CASSLGTGGAGGYTF
>TRBV27|.|TRBJ2-1|TRBD1
TGTGCCAGCCAACTGACCGGGACAGGGGGCAATGAGCAGTTCTTC
CASQLTGTGGNEQFF
>TRBV7-3|.|TRBJ2-3|TRBD2
TGTGCCAGCAGCCAACGGGGGACTAGCGGGAGGGAAGGAGGGACGCAGTATTTT
CASSQRGTSGREGGTQYF
>TRBV2|.|TRBJ1-1|.
TGTGCCAGCAGTGATCACTACACTGAAGCTTTCTTT
CASSDHYTEAFF
>TRBV6-1|.|TRBJ2-5|.
TGTGCCAGCAGTCCTAAAATGGCGGGCCAAGAGACCCAGTACTTC
CASSPKMAGQETQYF
>TRBV11-2|.|TRBJ1-2|.
TGTGCCAGCAGCTTAAACCTCCGGGGCTACACCTTC
CASSLNLRGYTF
>TRBV4-1|once|TRBJ2-7|TRBD2
TGCGCCAGCAGCCAAGATCCGGCTACTAGCGGGAGGGCCTACGAGCAGTACTTC
CASSQDPATSGRAYEQYF
>TRBV27|few|TRBJ1-2|TRBD1
TGTGCCAGCAGTCCGACCCCCGGGACAGCTAGAAACTATGGCTACACCTTC
CASSPTPGTARNYGYTF
>TRBV18|.|TRBJ2-1|.
TGTGCCAGCTCACCATCGGAGTCCTACAATGAGCAGTTCTTC
CASSPSESYNEQFF
>TRBV18|few|TRBJ2-6|TRBD1
TGTGCCAGCTCCAGGGACAGGGCCCAACCTGGGGCCAACGTCCTGACTTTC
CASSRDRAQPGANVLTF
>TRBV11-3|.|TRBJ2-7|.
TGTGCCAGCAGCTTAAACCGGGTCAGCGAGCAGTACTTC
CASSLNRVSEQYF
>TRBV29-1|many|TRBJ2-3|.
TGCAGCGTTGAGGCGGTAGGCACAGATACGCAGTATTTT
CSVEAVGTDTQYF
>TRBV10-3|.|TRBJ2-5|.
TGTGCCATCAGTGACCCCGACTCCCCTGGCGGGGAGACCCAGTACTTC
CAISDPDSPGGETQYF
>TRBV29-1|few|TRBJ1-1|.
TGCAGCGTTGGACAGTCGAACACTGAAGCTTTCTTT
CSVGQSNTEAFF
>TRBV18|.|TRBJ2-5|.
TGTGCCAGCTCACCACGCGGGGAAGAGACCCAGTACTTC
CASSPRGEETQYF
>TRBV7-2|.|TRBJ2-3|.
TGTGCCAGCAGCTTAGGTTGGGGGCGCGGGTTAACAGATACGCAGTATTTT
CASSLGWGRGLTDTQYF